Listed below are T cell receptor beta chains from one sample, sequenced in a study of CD8+ T cells in alopecia areata. Measured with immunoSEQ multiplex PCR; TCRdb has only the in-frame clones, and not every one. The sample holds almost 35,000 clones; around 50% are singletons and the top ten take under 50%. Input material: NKG2D-high CD8+ T cells sorted from blood. The receptors were sampled from a human donor with alopecia areata. CDR3s include the opening cysteine and the closing phenylalanine or tryptophan. The D gene is left open where the match is weak. Part of the rows lack a size; the others show once, few, many or a class for expanded clones.

clone size: NA
V gene: TRBV27
J gene: TRBJ2-5
D gene: NA
CDR3 DNA: TGTGCCAGCAGTCCTTCCCTAACGCCCAGAGAGACCCAGTACTTC
CDR3 protein: CASSPSLTPRETQYF

clone size: NA
V gene: TRBV28
J gene: TRBJ2-5
D gene: TRBD2
CDR3 DNA: TGTGCCAGCAGTGATCGACTAGCGGGAGTGGGGACCCAGTACTTC
CDR3 protein: CASSDRLAGVGTQYF

clone size: NA
V gene: TRBV13
J gene: TRBJ2-5
D gene: NA
CDR3 DNA: TGTGCCAGCAGCTATGAGGGAGGAGAGACCCAGTACTTC
CDR3 protein: CASSYEGGETQYF

clone size: few
V gene: TRBV7-8
J gene: TRBJ2-7
D gene: NA
CDR3 DNA: TGTGCCAGCAGCTTAGGGGGACCTGGGACACGGTACGAGCAGTACTTC
CDR3 protein: CASSLGGPGTRYEQYF

clone size: NA
V gene: TRBV4-3
J gene: TRBJ2-1
D gene: TRBD2
CDR3 DNA: TGCGCCAGCAGCCCCGGACTAGCGGGGGCAAATGAGCAGTTCTTC
CDR3 protein: CASSPGLAGANEQFF

clone size: few
V gene: TRBV10-3
J gene: TRBJ2-7
D gene: NA
CDR3 DNA: TGTGCCACGAAGGACTACGAGCAGTACTTC
CDR3 protein: CATKDYEQYF

clone size: few
V gene: TRBV7-9
J gene: TRBJ2-7
D gene: TRBD2
CDR3 DNA: TGTGCCAGCAGCCCAGAGGGGACTACCTACGAGCAGTACTTC
CDR3 protein: CASSPEGTTYEQYF

clone size: NA
V gene: TRBV27
J gene: TRBJ2-5
D gene: NA
CDR3 DNA: TGTGCCAGCAGTTTAATCGACAGGAGGGAGACCCAGTACTTC
CDR3 protein: CASSLIDRRETQYF

clone size: NA
V gene: TRBV4-3
J gene: TRBJ2-7
D gene: NA
CDR3 DNA: TGCGCCAGCAGCCAAGCGAGGGCAGGGTCCTACGAGCAGTACTTC
CDR3 protein: CASSQARAGSYEQYF

clone size: NA
V gene: TRBV7-9
J gene: TRBJ2-5
D gene: NA
CDR3 DNA: TGTGCCAGCAGCGAAGCGATGTCGCCAGAGACCCAGTACTTC
CDR3 protein: CASSEAMSPETQYF

clone size: many
V gene: TRBV19
J gene: TRBJ2-4
D gene: NA
CDR3 DNA: TGTGCCAGCCGACCGCGTACAGCCAAAAACATTCAGTACTTC
CDR3 protein: CASRPRTAKNIQYF

clone size: NA
V gene: TRBV7-9
J gene: TRBJ2-7
D gene: NA
CDR3 DNA: TGTGCCAGCAGCAGCCGGGGCGATCTGGGGCGGGGTTACTCCTACGAGCAGTACTTC
CDR3 protein: CASSSRGDLGRGYSYEQYF

clone size: few
V gene: TRBV12-5
J gene: TRBJ2-3
D gene: NA
CDR3 DNA: TGTGCTAGTGGTCCCGCAGATACGCAGTATTTT
CDR3 protein: CASGPADTQYF

clone size: NA
V gene: TRBV9
J gene: TRBJ1-4
D gene: NA
CDR3 DNA: TGTGCCAGCAGCGGACAGAATAATGAAAAACTGTTTTTT
CDR3 protein: CASSGQNNEKLFF

clone size: many
V gene: TRBV7-9
J gene: TRBJ2-7
D gene: TRBD2
CDR3 DNA: TGTGCCAGCAGCTTAGCTGGTGGACTGAGCGGGAGGAGGGAGCAGTACTTC
CDR3 protein: CASSLAGGLSGRREQYF